The 13 T cell receptor beta chains below all came from one sample that was sequenced in a study of blood T cell repertoires in COVID-19. Profiled with immunoSEQ multiplex PCR; TCRdb holds only in-frame clones, not every one. The sample lists roughly 450,000 clones, about 90% seen once, with 0.6% in the top ten. Sequenced sample: PBMCs or T cells enriched from blood (not recorded which). These TCRs come from a man aged 18 to 29 who had recovered from COVID-19.

The rearrangement joins TRBV6-5 to TRBJ1-1; 8 bases align to TRBD1. Germline lookup yields CDR1 MNHEY and CDR2 SVGAGI. The CDR3 totals 13 residues. V shed 10 bases and J 1 base; nucleotides not matched to a gene: 5. The CDR3 sequence is CATSGQGNTEAFF. The CDR3 DNA is TGTGCCACCTCAGGACAGGGGAACACTGAAGCTTTCTTT.

The chain has TRBV19 and TRBJ2-5; D gene unclear. The CDR3 runs 13 residues. The germline V gene encodes CDR1 LNHDA and CDR2 SQIVND (reference sequence). V was pared by 4 bases and J by 5 bases, with 11 bases between. The CDR3 protein is CASSNNVGETQYF. CDR3 DNA: TGTGCCAGTAGTAATAATGTCGGGGAGACCCAGTACTTC.

This clone has more than one count but fewer than ten. The CDR3 sequence: CASGIGNTIYF. CDR3 in DNA: TGTGCCAGCGGGATTGGAAACACCATATATTTT. The chain employs TRBV19 and TRBJ1-3; D call uncertain. CDR1 and CDR2 from the germline V gene are LNHDA and SQIVND (reference sequence). The CDR3 contains 11 residues. V was pared by 9 bases and J by 3 bases, with 6 bases between.

J is TRBJ1-5 and V is TRBV5-1, with a tentative D call TRBD1 (5 bases). The CDR3 runs 15 residues. Trimming stripped 4 bases from V and 7 bases from J, with 18 bases between. Germline CDR1 SGHRS, CDR2 YFSETQ. This chain's CDR3 is CASSPGGPSGQPQHF. CDR3 nucleotide sequence: TGCGCCAGCAGCCCCGGGGGACCCTCGGGGCAGCCCCAGCATTTT.

The chain recombines TRBV9 with TRBJ2-7; D call uncertain. This CDR3 has 13 amino acids. The V gene lost 0 bases and the J gene lost 5 bases, with 9 bases spanning the gap. Germline V CDR1 and CDR2: SGDLS, YYNGEE. The DNA of the CDR3 is TGTGCCAGCAGCGTAGCACCTCTAGACGAGCAGTACTTC. It yields the protein CASSVAPLDEQYF.

Here the CDR3 DNA reads TGTGCCAGCAGCGAGAGTAGACAGGGTCTGGGGGAGCTGTTTTTT. Translation gives CASSESRQGLGELFF. V is TRBV7-9 and J is TRBJ2-2; TRBD1 matches 7 bases. The CDR3 totals 15 residues. V lost 5 bases to trimming and J lost 8 bases; unmatched junction nucleotides: 11. Germline V gives CDR1 SEHNR, CDR2 FQNEAQ (reference sequence).

Comment on this clone: Distinct nucleotide sequences in the sample also encode this CDR3. This chain links TRBV18 with TRBJ1-5; TRBD1 matches 9 bases. The CDR3 covers 13 residues. CDR1 KGHSH and CDR2 LQKENI come from the germline V gene. The junction had 1 base not matched to a gene; V was cut back by 3 bases and J by 7 bases. The DNA for the CDR3 is TGTGCCAGCTCACCGGGACAGGGCCAGCCCCAGCATTTT. Encoded protein: CASSPGQGQPQHF.

The V call is TRBV19, the J call TRBJ1-2; no firm D call. The germline CDR1 and CDR2 sequences are LNHDA and SQIVND (reference sequence). Between the trimmed V and J ends, which lost 7 bases and 4 bases, there was a span of 16 bases. The CDR3 covers 14 residues. CDR3 coding DNA: TGTGCCAGTACTTTCCGCCCTTCGGGCTATGGCTACACCTTC. Residues: CASTFRPSGYGYTF.

The chain carries TRBV18 and TRBJ1-6, with D unclear. Per the germline V gene, CDR1 is KGHSH and CDR2 is LQKENI. Trimming left V 3 bases short and J 7 bases short, with 7 bases between. This CDR3 has 13 residues. The CDR3 bases are TGTGCCAGCTCACCCAACCGGAATTCACCCCTCCACTTT. This gives the protein CASSPNRNSPLHF.

This clone was seen a single time. The chain is built from TRBV7-2 and TRBJ1-2; 8 nucleotides agree with TRBD1. This CDR3 contains 14 residues. V dropped 6 bases and J dropped 5; count of bases not matched to a gene: 8. Germline V gives CDR1 SGHTA, CDR2 FQGNSA. In DNA, the CDR3 is TGTGCCAGCAGTTCCGACAGGGGACGATATGGCTACACCTTC. It yields the protein CASSSDRGRYGYTF.

This chain uses TRBV2 with TRBJ1-2, with 7 positions matching TRBD1. CDR3 length equals 17 residues. With V trimmed by 3 bases and J by 0 bases, 10 bases remained unmatched. The germline gives CDR1 SNHLY, CDR2 FYNNEI. The CDR3: CASSEGAGGPTNYGYTF. For the CDR3, the DNA is TGTGCCAGCAGTGAGGGGGCAGGGGGACCCACTAACTATGGCTACACCTTC.

This rearrangement joins TRBV5-4 to TRBJ2-5; TRBD2 matches 11 bases. The length of the CDR3 is 16 residues. V was clipped by 3 bases and J by 0 bases; unmatched bases: 4. Germline V CDR1 and CDR2: SGHNT, YYREEE (reference sequence). The CDR3 is CASSSRLAGNQETQYF. The DNA for the CDR3 is TGTGCCAGCAGCTCAAGACTAGCGGGGAACCAAGAGACCCAGTACTTC.

The gene calls are TRBV5-1 and TRBJ2-5, with D uncertain. The V end was cut by 0 bases, the J end by 5 bases, with 17 bases between. The CDR3 spans 16 residues. Germline-derived CDR1 and CDR2 are SGHRS and YFSETQ. The DNA of the CDR3 is TGCGCCAGCAGCTTGGGGGCTCATCCCGCCCCGGAGACCCAGTACTTC. As protein: CASSLGAHPAPETQYF.